These 2 T cell receptor beta chains were all obtained from the same sample, sequenced in a study of OX40 agonist ivuxolimab in advanced cancers. Profiling relied on immunoSEQ multiplex PCR, and the TCRdb table lists in-frame clones only, not all of them. This table has about 83,000 clones, approximately 84% appearing once. The sequencing used CD4+ or CD8+ T cells sorted from blood, collected in a trial of the OX40 agonist ivuxolimab. The source is an adult with an advanced solid tumor such as melanoma, head and neck, liver or kidney cancer.

The V and J genes are TRBV30 and TRBJ1-2; D gene ambiguous. V lost 5 bases to trimming and J lost 5 bases, with 15 bases between them. Germline V CDR1 and CDR2: GTSNPN, SVGIG (reference sequence). The CDR3 sequence is 13 residues long. The CDR3 DNA sequence: TGTGCCTGGTCGAAAGGAAGTGGGTATGGCTACACCTTC. Protein product: CAWSKGSGYGYTF.

The J gene is TRBJ1-1, the V gene TRBV6-5, with a weak D call TRBD1 (6 bases). The CDR3 runs to 10 residues. Trimming removed 11 bases at V and 7 bases at J, with 11 bases between. Germline values: CDR1 MNHEY, CDR2 SVGAGI. CDR3 in DNA: TGTGCCTGCGGACAGTTTGAAGCTTTCTTT. Protein: CACGQFEAFF.